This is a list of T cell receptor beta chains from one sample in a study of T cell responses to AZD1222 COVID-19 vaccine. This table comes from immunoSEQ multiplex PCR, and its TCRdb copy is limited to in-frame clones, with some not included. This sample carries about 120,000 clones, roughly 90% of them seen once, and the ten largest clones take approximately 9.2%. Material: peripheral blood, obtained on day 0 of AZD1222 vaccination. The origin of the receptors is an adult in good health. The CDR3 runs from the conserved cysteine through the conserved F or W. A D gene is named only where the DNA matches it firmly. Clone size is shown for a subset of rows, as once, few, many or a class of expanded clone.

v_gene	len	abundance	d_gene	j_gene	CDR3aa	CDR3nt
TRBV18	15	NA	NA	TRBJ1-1	CASLGVTLSNTEAFF	TGTGCCAGCCTGGGGGTTACCCTTTCGAACACTGAAGCTTTCTTT
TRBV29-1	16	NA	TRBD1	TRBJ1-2	CSALAGGARLHYGYTF	TGCAGCGCCTTAGCAGGGGGCGCTCGGTTACACTATGGCTACACCTTC
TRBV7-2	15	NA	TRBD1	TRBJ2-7	CASSFFGRGLYEQYF	TGTGCCAGCAGCTTTTTTGGCAGGGGGCTTTACGAGCAGTACTTC
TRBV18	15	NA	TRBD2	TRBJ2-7	CASSTRGSGGYEQYF	TGTGCCAGCTCCACGCGGGGGTCGGGCGGCTACGAGCAGTACTTC
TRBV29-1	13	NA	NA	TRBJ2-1	CSVEGNSYNEQFF	TGCAGCGTTGAAGGGAACTCCTACAATGAGCAGTTCTTC
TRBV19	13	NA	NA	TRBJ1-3	CASSIGAGNTIYF	TGTGCCAGTAGTATAGGTGCTGGAAACACCATATATTTT
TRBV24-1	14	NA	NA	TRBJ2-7	CATSDLGPGDEQYF	TGTGCCACCAGTGACCTTGGACCGGGCGACGAGCAGTACTTC
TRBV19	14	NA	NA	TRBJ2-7	CASNSGLPPYEQYF	TGTGCCAGTAATTCAGGGTTACCGCCTTACGAGCAGTACTTC
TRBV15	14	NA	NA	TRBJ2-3	CATSSPQGSDTQYF	TGTGCCACCAGCAGTCCCCAGGGATCAGATACGCAGTATTTT
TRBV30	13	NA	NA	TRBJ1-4	CAWSQQGYRQLFF	TGTGCCTGGAGTCAGCAGGGTTATAGGCAACTGTTTTTT
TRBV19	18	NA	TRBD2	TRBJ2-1	CATVGKGAASGRGDEQFF	TGTGCCACAGTCGGTAAGGGGGCGGCTAGCGGGAGAGGAGATGAGCAGTTCTTC
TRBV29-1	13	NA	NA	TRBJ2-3	CSVMIAARDTQYF	TGCAGCGTTATGATAGCGGCAAGGGATACGCAGTATTTT
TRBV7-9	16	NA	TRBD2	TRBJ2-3	CASSTTRLGGADTQYF	TGTGCCAGCAGCACTACTAGGCTGGGGGGGGCAGATACGCAGTATTTT
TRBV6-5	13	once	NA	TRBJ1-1	CASSDGQNTEAFF	TGTGCCAGCTCGGACGGCCAGAACACTGAAGCTTTCTTT
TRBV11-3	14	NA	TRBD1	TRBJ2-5	CASRSGQGMETQYF	TGTGCCAGCAGGTCGGGACAGGGGATGGAGACCCAGTACTTC
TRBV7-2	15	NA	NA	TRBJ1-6	CASTSNRVYNSPLHF	TGTGCCAGCACCTCAAACAGGGTGTATAATTCACCCCTCCACTTT
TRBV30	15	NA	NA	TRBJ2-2	CAWSPGSSEYRELFF	TGTGCCTGGAGCCCTGGGTCTTCGGAGTACAGGGAGCTGTTTTTT
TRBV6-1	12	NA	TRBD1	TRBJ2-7	CASREGDRLQYF	TGTGCCAGCCGTGAGGGGGACAGACTACAGTACTTC
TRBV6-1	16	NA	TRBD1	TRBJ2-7	CASSELGQGNPYEQYF	TGTGCCAGCAGTGAATTGGGACAGGGGAACCCCTACGAGCAGTACTTC
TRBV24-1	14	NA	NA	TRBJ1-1	CATSVLRMNTEAFF	TGTGCCACCAGTGTCCTAAGGATGAACACTGAAGCTTTCTTT
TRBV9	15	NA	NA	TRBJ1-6	CASSPRGGRNSPLHF	TGTGCCAGCAGCCCCCGCGGGGGGAGGAATTCACCCCTCCACTTT
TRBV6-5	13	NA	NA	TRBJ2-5	CASTLPGQETQYF	TGTGCCAGCACCTTGCCAGGCCAAGAGACCCAGTACTTC